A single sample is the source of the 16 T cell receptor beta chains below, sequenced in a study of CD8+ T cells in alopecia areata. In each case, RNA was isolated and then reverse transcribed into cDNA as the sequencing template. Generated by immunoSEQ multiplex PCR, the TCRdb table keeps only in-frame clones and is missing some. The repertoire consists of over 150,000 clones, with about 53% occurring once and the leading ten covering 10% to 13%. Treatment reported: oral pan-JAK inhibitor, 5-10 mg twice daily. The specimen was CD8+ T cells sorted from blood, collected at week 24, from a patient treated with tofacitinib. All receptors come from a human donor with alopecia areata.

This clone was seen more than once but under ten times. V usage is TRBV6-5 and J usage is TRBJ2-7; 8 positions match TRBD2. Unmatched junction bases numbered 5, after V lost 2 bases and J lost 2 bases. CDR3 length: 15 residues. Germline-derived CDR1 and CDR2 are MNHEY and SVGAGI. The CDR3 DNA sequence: TGTGCCAGCAGTTACGGAGCGGGGGAAACCTACGAGCAGTACTTC. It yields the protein CASSYGAGETYEQYF.

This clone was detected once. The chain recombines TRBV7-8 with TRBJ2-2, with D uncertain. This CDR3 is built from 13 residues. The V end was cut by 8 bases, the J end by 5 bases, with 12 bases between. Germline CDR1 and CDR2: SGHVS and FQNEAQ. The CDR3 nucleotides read TGTGCCAGCGGACGTGTGGGGACCGGGGAGCTGTTTTTT. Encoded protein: CASGRVGTGELFF.

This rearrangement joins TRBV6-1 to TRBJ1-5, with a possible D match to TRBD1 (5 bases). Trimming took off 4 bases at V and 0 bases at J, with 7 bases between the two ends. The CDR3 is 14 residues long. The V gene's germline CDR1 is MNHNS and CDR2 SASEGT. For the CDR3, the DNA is TGTGCCAGCAGTGGGGGGAATAGCAATCAGCCCCAGCATTTT. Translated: CASSGGNSNQPQHF.

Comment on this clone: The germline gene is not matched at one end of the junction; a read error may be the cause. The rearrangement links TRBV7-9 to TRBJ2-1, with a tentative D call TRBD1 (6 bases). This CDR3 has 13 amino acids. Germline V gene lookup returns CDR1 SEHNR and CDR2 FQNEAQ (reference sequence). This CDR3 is CASSVARGDEQFF. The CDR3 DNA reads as TGTGCCAGCAGCGTAGCCAGGGGTGATGAGCAGTTCTTC.

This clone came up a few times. CDR3: CASSEVQFEKLFF. For the CDR3, the DNA is TGTGCCAGCAGTGAAGTGCAGTTTGAAAAACTGTTTTTT. This chain links TRBV2 with TRBJ1-4; D is undetermined. This CDR3 comprises 13 residues. Germline assignment: CDR1 SNHLY and CDR2 FYNNEI. V lost 1 base and J lost 7, with 7 bases in between.

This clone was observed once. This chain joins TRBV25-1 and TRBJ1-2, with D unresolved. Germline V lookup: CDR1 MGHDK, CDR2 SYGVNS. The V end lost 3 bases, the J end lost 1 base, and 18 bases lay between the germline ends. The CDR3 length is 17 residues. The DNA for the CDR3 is TGTGCCAGCAGTGATAACGGCGATCACCAACTTAACTATGGCTACACCTTC. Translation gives CASSDNGDHQLNYGYTF.

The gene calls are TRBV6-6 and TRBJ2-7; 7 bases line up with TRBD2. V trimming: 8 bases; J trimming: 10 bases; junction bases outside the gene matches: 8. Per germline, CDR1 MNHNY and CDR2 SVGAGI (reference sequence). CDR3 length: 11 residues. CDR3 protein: CASGAGVEQYF. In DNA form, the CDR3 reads TGTGCCAGCGGGGCGGGGGTCGAACAGTACTTC.

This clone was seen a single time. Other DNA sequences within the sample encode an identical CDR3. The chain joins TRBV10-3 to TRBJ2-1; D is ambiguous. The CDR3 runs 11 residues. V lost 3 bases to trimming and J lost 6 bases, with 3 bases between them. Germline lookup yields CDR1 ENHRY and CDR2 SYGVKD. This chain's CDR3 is CAISESNEQFF. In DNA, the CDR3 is TGTGCCATCAGTGAAAGCAATGAGCAGTTCTTC.

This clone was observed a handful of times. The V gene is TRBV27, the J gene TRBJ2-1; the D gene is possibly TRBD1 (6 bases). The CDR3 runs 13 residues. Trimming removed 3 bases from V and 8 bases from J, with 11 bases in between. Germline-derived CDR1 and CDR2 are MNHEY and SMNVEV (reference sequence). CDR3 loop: CASSFWAGDEQFF. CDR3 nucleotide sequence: TGTGCCAGCAGTTTTTGGGCAGGGGATGAGCAGTTCTTC.

CDR3 amino acids: CASSLAGGYNEQFF. Here the CDR3 DNA reads TGTGCCAGCAGCTTAGCGGGGGGATACAATGAGCAGTTCTTC. The genes are TRBV7-9 and TRBJ2-1, with D possibly being TRBD2 (6 bases). The V end lost 0 bases, the J end lost 4 bases, and 7 bases lay between the germline ends. Germline V lookup: CDR1 SEHNR, CDR2 FQNEAQ (reference sequence). CDR3 size: 14 residues.

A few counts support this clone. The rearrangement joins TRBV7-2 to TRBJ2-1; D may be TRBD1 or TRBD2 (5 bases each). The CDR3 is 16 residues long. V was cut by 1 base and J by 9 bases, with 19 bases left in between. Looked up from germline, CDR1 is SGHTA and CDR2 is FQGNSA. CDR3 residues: CASSLEGETRLGEQFF. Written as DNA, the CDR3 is TGTGCCAGCAGCTTAGAAGGGGAGACACGTCTAGGTGAGCAGTTCTTC.

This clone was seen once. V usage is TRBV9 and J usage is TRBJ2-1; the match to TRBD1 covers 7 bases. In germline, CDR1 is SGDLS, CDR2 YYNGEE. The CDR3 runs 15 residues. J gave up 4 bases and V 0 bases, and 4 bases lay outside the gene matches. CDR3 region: CASSVGGTEYNEQFF. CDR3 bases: TGTGCCAGCAGCGTAGGGGGGACAGAATACAATGAGCAGTTCTTC.

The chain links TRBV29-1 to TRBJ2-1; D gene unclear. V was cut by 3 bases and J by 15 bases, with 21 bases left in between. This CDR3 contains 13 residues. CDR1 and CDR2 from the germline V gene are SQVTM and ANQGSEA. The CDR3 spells CSVELGVGLLGFF. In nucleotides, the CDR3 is TGCAGCGTTGAGCTTGGGGTCGGGCTGCTGGGGTTCTTC.

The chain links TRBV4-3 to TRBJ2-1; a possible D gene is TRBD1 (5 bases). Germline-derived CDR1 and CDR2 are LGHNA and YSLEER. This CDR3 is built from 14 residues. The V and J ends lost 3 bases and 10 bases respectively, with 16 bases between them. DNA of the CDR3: TGCGCCAGCAGCCAGGTATTACAGGTAGAGGAGCAGTTCTTC. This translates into CASSQVLQVEEQFF.

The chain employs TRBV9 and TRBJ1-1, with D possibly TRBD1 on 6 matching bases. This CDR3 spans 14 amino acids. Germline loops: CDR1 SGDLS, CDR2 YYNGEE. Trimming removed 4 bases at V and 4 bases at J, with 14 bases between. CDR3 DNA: TGTGCCAGCAGCACCTCAGGGGTTGGCACTGAAGCTTTCTTT. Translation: CASSTSGVGTEAFF.

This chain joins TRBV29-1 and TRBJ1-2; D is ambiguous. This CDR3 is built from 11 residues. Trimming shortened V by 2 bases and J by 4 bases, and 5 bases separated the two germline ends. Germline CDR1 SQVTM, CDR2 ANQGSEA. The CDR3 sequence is CSVESAYGYTF. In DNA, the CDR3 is TGCAGCGTTGAATCAGCCTATGGCTACACCTTC.